These 10 T cell receptor beta chains were all obtained from the same sample, sequenced in a study of cytomegalovirus exposure and HLA in healthy donors. Amplification used 60 Vbeta primers and 13 Jbeta primers. The repertoire was sequenced with immunoSEQ multiplex PCR; TCRdb's copy has only in-frame clones and lacks some. The sample includes fewer than 250,000 clones, 70% to 75% seen only once; the top ten take about 4.4%. The sequencing input was PBMCs. The origin of the receptors is a young man in good health and CMV-seropositive.

This chain joins TRBV7-6 and TRBJ2-5, with TRBD1 matching 7 bases. V was clipped by 4 bases and J by 5 bases; unmatched bases: 4. Germline-derived CDR1 and CDR2 are SGHVS and FNYEAQ. This CDR3 is 13 amino acids long. CDR3 residues: CASSSGTVETQYF. CDR3 sequence (DNA): TGTGCCAGCAGCTCAGGGACAGTGGAGACCCAGTACTTC.

V usage is TRBV28 and J usage is TRBJ1-2; a possible D gene is TRBD1 (6 bases). Trimming removed 3 bases from V and 4 bases from J, with 15 bases in between. CDR1 is MDHEN and CDR2 is SYDVKM in the germline V gene. This CDR3 is built from 15 residues. The CDR3 DNA reads as TGTGCCAGCAGTTTTTTCAGGGGCCGCACCTATGGCTACACCTTC. It is translated as CASSFFRGRTYGYTF.

This clone has a handful of counts. This chain links TRBV10-3 with TRBJ2-3, with 8 bases identical to TRBD2. The ends lost 0 bases at V and 4 bases at J; junction bases unmatched: 3. Germline V gene data show CDR1 as ENHRY and CDR2 as SYGVKD. The CDR3 extends over 15 amino acids. This CDR3 is CAISESGAGADTQYF. CDR3 in DNA: TGTGCCATCAGTGAGTCAGGAGCGGGGGCAGATACGCAGTATTTT.

This clone was seen a handful of times. This chain joins TRBV30 and TRBJ2-5; D is ambiguous. The CDR3 extends over 13 amino acids. CDR1 and CDR2 (germline): GTSNPN, SVGIG (reference sequence). The V end was cut by 0 bases, the J end by 1 base, with 6 bases between. CDR3: CAWSVLFQETQYF. CDR3 in DNA: TGTGCCTGGAGTGTACTGTTCCAAGAGACCCAGTACTTC.

The genes are TRBV5-1 and TRBJ1-2; 9 positions match TRBD1. Germline V lookup: CDR1 SGHRS, CDR2 YFSETQ. This CDR3 has 14 amino acids. Trimming removed 0 bases from V and 7 bases from J; junction bases left unmatched: 4. The CDR3: CASSLEGQGTGYTF. CDR3 DNA: TGCGCCAGCAGCTTGGAGGGACAGGGCACTGGCTACACCTTC.

The chain is built from TRBV7-2 and TRBJ2-5; 11 bases align to TRBD2. V lost 6 bases to trimming and J lost 5 bases; unmatched junction nucleotides: 8. The length of the CDR3 is 15 residues. Germline V gene lookup returns CDR1 SGHTA and CDR2 FQGNSA. In DNA, the CDR3 is TGTGCCAGCAGTTATCTAGCGGGAGGAAGGGAGACCCAGTACTTC. It specifies CASSYLAGGRETQYF.

The chain recombines TRBV5-1 with TRBJ1-1; 9 bases fit TRBD1. Trimming removed 4 bases from V and 0 bases from J; junction bases left unmatched: 13. The CDR3 has 18 residues. In germline, CDR1 is SGHRS, CDR2 YFSETQ. The CDR3 loop is CASSPAQGQGSVNTEAFF. CDR3 nucleotide sequence: TGCGCCAGCAGCCCTGCGCAGGGACAGGGAAGTGTGAACACTGAAGCTTTCTTT.

The genes are TRBV7-2 and TRBJ2-3; D might be TRBD1 (5 bases). V was trimmed by 3 bases and J by 4 bases, leaving 8 bases between them. Germline CDR1 reads SGHTA; CDR2 reads FQGNSA. The CDR3 covers 13 residues. Here the CDR3 DNA reads TGTGCCAGCAGCTTCAAAGGGGCAGATACGCAGTATTTT. Amino acid sequence: CASSFKGADTQYF.

The J gene is TRBJ1-1, the V gene TRBV4-3, with D perhaps matching TRBD1 (5 bases). This CDR3 comprises 14 residues. The germline gives CDR1 LGHNA, CDR2 YSLEER. Trimming took off 0 bases at V and 6 bases at J, with 11 bases between the two ends. DNA of the CDR3: TGCGCCAGCAGCCAAGATACGGCGGGGCCTGAAGCTTTCTTT. Amino acid sequence: CASSQDTAGPEAFF.

This clone was seen once. The chain recombines TRBV11-2 with TRBJ1-3; TRBD1 might be the D (5 bases). Trimming took off 1 base at V and 0 bases at J, with 13 bases between the two ends. Germline lookup yields CDR1 SGHAT and CDR2 FQNNGV. CDR3 length: 17 amino acids. CDR3 sequence reads: CASSLGQGAISGNTIYF. In DNA form, the CDR3 reads TGTGCCAGCAGCTTAGGTCAGGGTGCAATCTCTGGAAACACCATATATTTT.